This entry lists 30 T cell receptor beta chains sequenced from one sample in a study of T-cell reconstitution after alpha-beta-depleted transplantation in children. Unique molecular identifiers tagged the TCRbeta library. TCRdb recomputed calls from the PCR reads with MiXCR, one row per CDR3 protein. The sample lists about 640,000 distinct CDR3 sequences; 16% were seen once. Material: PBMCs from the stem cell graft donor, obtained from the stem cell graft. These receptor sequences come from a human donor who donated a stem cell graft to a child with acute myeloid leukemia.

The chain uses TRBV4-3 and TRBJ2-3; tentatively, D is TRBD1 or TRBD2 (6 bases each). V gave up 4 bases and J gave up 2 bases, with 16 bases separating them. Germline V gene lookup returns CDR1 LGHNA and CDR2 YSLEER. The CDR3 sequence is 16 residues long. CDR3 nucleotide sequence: TGCGCCAGCAGCCGGGGGCGGAGGGATAACACAGATACGCAGTATTTT. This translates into CASSRGRRDNTDTQYF.

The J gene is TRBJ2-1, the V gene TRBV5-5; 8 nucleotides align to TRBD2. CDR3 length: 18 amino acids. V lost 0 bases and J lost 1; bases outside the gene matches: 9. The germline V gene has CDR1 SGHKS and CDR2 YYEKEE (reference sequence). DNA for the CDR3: TGTGCCAGCAGCTTGGCAGTTAGCGGGATACTTTCCTACAATGAGCAGTTCTTC. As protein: CASSLAVSGILSYNEQFF.

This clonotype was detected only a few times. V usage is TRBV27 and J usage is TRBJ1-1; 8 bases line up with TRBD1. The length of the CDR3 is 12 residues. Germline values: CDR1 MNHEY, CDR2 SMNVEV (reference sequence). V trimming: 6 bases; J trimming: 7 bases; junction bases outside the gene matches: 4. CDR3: CASSPDRVEAFF. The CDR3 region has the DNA TGTGCCAGCAGCCCGGACAGGGTTGAAGCTTTCTTT.

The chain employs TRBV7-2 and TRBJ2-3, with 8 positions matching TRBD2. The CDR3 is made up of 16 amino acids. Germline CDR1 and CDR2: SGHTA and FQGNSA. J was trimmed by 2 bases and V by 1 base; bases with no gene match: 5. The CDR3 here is CASSLEAGVATDTQYF. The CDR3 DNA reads TGTGCCAGCAGCTTAGAAGCGGGGGTAGCCACAGATACGCAGTATTTT.

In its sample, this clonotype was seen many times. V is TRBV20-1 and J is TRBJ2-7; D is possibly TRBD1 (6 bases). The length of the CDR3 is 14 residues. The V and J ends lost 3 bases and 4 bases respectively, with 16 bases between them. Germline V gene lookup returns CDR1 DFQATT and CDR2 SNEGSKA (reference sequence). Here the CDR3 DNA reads TGCAGTGCTAGTCACAGGGAGAGACTTTACGAGCAGTACTTC. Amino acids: CSASHRERLYEQYF.

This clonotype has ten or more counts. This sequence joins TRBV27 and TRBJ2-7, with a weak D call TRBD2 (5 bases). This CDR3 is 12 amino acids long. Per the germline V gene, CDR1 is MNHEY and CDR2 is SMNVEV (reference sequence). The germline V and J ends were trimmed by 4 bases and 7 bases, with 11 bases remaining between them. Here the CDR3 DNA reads TGTGCCAGCAGTTCAGTAGCGCGGGAGCAGTACTTC. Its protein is CASSSVAREQYF.

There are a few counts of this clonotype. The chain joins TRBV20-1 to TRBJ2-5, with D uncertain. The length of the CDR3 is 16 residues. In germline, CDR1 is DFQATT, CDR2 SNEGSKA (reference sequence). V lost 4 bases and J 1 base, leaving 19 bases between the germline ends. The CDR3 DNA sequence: TGCAGTGCTAACCAGGACCGACGGAGCCTCCAAGAGACCCAGTACTTC. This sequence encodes CSANQDRRSLQETQYF.

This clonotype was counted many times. The CDR3 sequence: CAISSSTTGMNTEAFF. CDR3 DNA: TGTGCCATCAGCTCCTCAACGACAGGGATGAACACTGAAGCTTTCTTT. The rearrangement uses TRBV10-3 and TRBJ1-1, with 7 bases fitting TRBD1. CDR1 and CDR2 from the germline V gene are ENHRY and SYGVKD. J gave up 0 bases and V 6 bases, and 10 bases lay outside the gene matches. CDR3 length: 16 amino acids.

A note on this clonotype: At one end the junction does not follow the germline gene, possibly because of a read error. CDR3 residues: CSVVPGGTYGQYF. In nucleotides, the CDR3 is TGCAGCGTGGTACCAGGGGGCACCTACGGGCAGTACTTC. V is TRBV29-1 and J is TRBJ2-7, with 8 bases that match TRBD1. CDR1 and CDR2 (germline): SQVTM, ANQGSEA. The CDR3 has 13 residues.

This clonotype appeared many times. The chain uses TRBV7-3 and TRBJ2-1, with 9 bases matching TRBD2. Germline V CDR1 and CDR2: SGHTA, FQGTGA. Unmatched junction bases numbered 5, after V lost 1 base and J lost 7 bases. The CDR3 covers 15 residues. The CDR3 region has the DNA TGTGCCAGCAGCTTAAGCGGGGGGGCCTGGAATGAGCAGTTCTTC. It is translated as CASSLSGGAWNEQFF. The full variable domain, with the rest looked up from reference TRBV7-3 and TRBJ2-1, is GAGVSQTPSNKVTEKGKYVELRCDPISGHTALYWYRQSLGQGPEFLIYFQGTGAADDSGLPNDRFFAVRPEGSVSTLKIQRTERGDSAVYLCASSLSGGAWNEQFFGPGTRLTVL.

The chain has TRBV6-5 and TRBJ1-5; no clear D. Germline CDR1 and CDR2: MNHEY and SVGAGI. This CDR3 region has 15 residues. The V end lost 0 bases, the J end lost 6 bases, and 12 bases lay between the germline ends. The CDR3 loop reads CASSYSNVGGQPQHF. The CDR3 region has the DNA TGTGCCAGCAGTTACTCGAACGTAGGAGGTCAGCCCCAGCATTTT.

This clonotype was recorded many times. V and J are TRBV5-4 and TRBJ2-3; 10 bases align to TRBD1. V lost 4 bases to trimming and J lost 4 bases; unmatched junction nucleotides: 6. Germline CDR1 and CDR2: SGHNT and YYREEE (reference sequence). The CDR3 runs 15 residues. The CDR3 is CASSLGQGVADTQYF. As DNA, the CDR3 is TGTGCCAGCAGCCTTGGACAGGGGGTGGCAGATACGCAGTATTTT.

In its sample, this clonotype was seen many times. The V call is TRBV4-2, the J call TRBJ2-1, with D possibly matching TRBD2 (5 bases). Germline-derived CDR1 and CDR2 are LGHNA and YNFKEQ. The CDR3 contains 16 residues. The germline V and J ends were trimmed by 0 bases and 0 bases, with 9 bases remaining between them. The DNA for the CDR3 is TGTGCCAGCAGCCAAGATGGAGGCGGCTCCTACAATGAGCAGTTCTTC. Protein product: CASSQDGGGSYNEQFF.

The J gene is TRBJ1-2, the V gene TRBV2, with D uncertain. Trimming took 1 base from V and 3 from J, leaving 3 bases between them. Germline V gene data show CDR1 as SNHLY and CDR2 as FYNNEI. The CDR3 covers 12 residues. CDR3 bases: TGTGCCAGCAGTGAAGACCACTATGGCTACACCTTC. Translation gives CASSEDHYGYTF.

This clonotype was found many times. CDR3: CSAYQLALGTDTQYF. As DNA, the CDR3 is TGCAGTGCTTATCAACTAGCGTTAGGCACAGATACGCAGTATTTT. The chain employs TRBV20-1 and TRBJ2-3; TRBD2 matches 7 bases. Unmatched junction bases numbered 9, after V lost 5 bases and J lost 1 base. The length of the CDR3 is 15 residues. Looked up from germline, CDR1 is DFQATT and CDR2 is SNEGSKA (reference sequence).

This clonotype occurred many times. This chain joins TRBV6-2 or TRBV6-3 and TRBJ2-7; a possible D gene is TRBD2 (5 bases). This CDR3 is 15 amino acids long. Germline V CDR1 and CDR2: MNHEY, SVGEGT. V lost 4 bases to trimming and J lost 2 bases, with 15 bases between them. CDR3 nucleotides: TGTGCCAGCAGTTGGAGGCAGGATGGGACCTACGAGCAGTACTTC. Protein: CASSWRQDGTYEQYF.

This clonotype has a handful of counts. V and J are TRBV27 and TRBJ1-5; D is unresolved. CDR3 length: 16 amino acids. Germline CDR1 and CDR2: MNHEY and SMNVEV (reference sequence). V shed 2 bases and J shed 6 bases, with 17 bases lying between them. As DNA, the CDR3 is TGTGCCAGCAGTTTAAGTGGCAGGATTAACGGTCAGCCCCAGCATTTT. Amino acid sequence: CASSLSGRINGQPQHF.

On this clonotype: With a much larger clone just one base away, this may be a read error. The CDR3 is CGAQGSDTEAFF. In DNA, the CDR3 is TGCGGTGCCCAGGGGAGTGACACTGAAGCTTTCTTT. The chain is built from TRBV20-1 and TRBJ1-1, with a possible D match to TRBD1 (6 bases). CDR1 is DFQATT, CDR2 SNEGSKA, per germline (reference sequence). CDR3 length: 12 amino acids.

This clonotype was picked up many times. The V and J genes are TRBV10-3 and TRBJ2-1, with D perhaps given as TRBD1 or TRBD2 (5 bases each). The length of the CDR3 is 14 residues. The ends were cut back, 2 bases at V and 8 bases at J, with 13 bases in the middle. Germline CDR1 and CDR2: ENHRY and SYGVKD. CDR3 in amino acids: CAISEGDQSDEQFF. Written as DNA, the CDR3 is TGTGCCATCAGTGAGGGGGACCAGTCGGATGAGCAGTTCTTC.

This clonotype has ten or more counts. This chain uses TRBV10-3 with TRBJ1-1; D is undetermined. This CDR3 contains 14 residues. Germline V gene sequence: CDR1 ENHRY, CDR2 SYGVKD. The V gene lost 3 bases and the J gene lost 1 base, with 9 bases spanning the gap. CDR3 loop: CAISERQTNTEAFF. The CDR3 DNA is TGTGCCATCAGTGAAAGGCAGACGAACACTGAAGCTTTCTTT.

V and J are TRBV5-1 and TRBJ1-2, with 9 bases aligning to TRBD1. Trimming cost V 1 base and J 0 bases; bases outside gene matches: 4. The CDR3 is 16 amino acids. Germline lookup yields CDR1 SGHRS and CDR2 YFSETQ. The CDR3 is CASSLTGGGSNYGYTF. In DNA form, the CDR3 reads TGCGCCAGCAGCTTGACAGGGGGCGGTTCTAACTATGGCTACACCTTC.

The CDR3 here is CASSSDEWDRRLDTEAFF. The CDR3 DNA reads TGTGCCAGCAGTTCCGATGAATGGGACCGAAGGCTTGACACTGAAGCTTTCTTT. This chain links TRBV12-3 or TRBV12-4 with TRBJ1-1; maybe TRBD1 (5 bases). Trimming shortened V by 4 bases and J by 3 bases, and 24 bases separated the two germline ends. The CDR3 contains 18 residues.

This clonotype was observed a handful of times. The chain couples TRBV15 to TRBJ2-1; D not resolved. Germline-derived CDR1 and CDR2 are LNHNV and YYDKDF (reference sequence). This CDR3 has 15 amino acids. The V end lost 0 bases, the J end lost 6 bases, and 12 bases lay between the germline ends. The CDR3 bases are TGTGCCACCAGCAGAGATAGGGAATATACCAATGAGCAGTTCTTC. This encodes CATSRDREYTNEQFF. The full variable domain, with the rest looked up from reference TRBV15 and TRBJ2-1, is DAMVIQNPRYQVTQFGKPVTLSCSQTLNHNVMYWYQQKSSQAPKLLFHYYDKDFNNEADTPDNFQSRRPNTSFCFLDIRSPGLGDTAMYLCATSRDREYTNEQFFGPGTRLTVL.

CDR3: CASSVTADTGELFF. The CDR3 bases are TGTGCCAGCAGCGTGACAGCAGACACCGGGGAGCTGTTTTTT. The chain has TRBV11-2 and TRBJ2-2, with a possible D match to TRBD1 (5 bases). The V end was cut by 5 bases, the J end by 3 bases, with 10 bases between. The germline V gene has CDR1 SGHAT and CDR2 FQNNGV. This CDR3 comprises 14 residues.

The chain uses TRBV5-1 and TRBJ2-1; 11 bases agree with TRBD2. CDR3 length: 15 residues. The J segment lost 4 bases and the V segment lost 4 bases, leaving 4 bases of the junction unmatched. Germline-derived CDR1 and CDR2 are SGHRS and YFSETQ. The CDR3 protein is CASSETSGVYNEQFF. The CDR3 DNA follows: TGCGCCAGCAGCGAGACTAGCGGGGTGTACAATGAGCAGTTCTTC.

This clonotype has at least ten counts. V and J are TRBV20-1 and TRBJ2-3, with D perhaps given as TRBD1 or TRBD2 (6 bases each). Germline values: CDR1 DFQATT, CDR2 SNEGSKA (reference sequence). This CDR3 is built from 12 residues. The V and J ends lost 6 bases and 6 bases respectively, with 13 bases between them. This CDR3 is CSARGTLDTQYF. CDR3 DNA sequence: TGCAGTGCCCGGGGGACATTGGATACGCAGTATTTT.

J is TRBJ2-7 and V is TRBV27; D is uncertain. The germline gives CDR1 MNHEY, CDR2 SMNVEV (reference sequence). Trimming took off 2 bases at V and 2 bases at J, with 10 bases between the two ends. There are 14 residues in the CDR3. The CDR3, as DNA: TGTGCCAGCAGTTTAGGAGCCGATCCCTACGAGCAGTACTTC. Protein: CASSLGADPYEQYF.

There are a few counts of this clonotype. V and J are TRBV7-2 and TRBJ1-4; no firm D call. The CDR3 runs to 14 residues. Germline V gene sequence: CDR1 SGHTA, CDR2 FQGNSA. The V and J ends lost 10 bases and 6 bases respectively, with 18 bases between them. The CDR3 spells CATRPGPWDEKLFF. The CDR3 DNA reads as TGTGCCACCCGCCCGGGCCCATGGGATGAAAAACTGTTTTTT.

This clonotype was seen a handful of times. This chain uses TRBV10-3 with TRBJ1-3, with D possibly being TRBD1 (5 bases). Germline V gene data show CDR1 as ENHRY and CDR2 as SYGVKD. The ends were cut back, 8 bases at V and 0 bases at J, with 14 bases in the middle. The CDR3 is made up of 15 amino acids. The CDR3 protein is CAIGGDGSSGNTIYF. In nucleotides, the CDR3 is TGTGCCATCGGAGGGGACGGTAGCTCTGGAAACACCATATATTTT.

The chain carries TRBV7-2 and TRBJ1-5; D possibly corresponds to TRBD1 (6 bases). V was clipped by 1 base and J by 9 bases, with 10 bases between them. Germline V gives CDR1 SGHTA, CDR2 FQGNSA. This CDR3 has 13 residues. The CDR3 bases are TGTGCCAGCAGCTTAGACAGGGCGAGGCCCCAGCATTTT. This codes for CASSLDRARPQHF.